This T cell receptor (beta chain) was sequenced during a study of spatial heterogeneity in lung cancer. Study summary: Within tumor regions, the number of TCR transcripts tracked closely with a T cell module score obtained from matched bulk RNA-seq. Raw reads contained each unique TCR and UMI combination more than ten times on average. The study's findings and limits: It was found that expanded intratumoral alpha and beta TCR counts tracked tumor mutation counts.

There are many counts of this clonotype. Its antigen is undetermined. Being off target in a library aimed at alpha chains, this beta chain has a size of little meaning. The study tagged each TCR cDNA molecule with a unique molecular identifier. TCRdb re-called the 5' RACE reads through MiXCR, storing one row per CDR3 protein. The sample comprises about 16,000 distinct CDR3 sequences, approximately 6.5% of which are singletons, and around a fifth rests with the top ten. As for time point: sample taken at primary tumor resection. Tumor, nontumor lung or frozen PBMC supplied whole RNA, sequenced without sorting. V lost 0 bases, J lost 3 bases, and 9 bases lay in between. Germline V lookup: CDR1 SGHRS, CDR2 YFSETQ. This CDR3 comprises 14 residues.

This chain links TRBV5-1 with TRBJ2-5; D is uncertain. The sequence came from a female donor with early-stage non-small cell lung cancer. The specimen was lung tumor tissue, collected at surgery. The CDR3 region has the DNA TGCGCCAGCAGCTTGGGGCGAGAGAAAGAGACCCAGTACTTC. Translating gives CASSLGREKETQYF.